Following are 32 T cell receptor beta chains from one sample sequenced in a study of T cell changes during pregnancy in multiple sclerosis. TCRdb keeps only in-frame clones here, not all; method: immunoSEQ multiplex PCR. The sample includes around 30,000 clones, 90% seen only once; the top ten take under 0.75%. Sequenced here: CD4+ T cells from peripheral blood mononuclear cells, sampled in the third trimester of pregnancy. Every receptor here comes from a female donor in good health, enrolled as a control in a pregnancy study.

The V call is TRBV5-6, the J call TRBJ1-1; 10 bases line up with TRBD1. CDR3 size: 18 residues. Trimming at V came to 4 bases and at J to 2 bases, leaving 14 bases not matched to a gene. CDR1 is SGHDT, CDR2 YYEEEE, per germline. For the CDR3, the DNA is TGTGCCAGCAGCATACGTAGGACAGGGGGGGGATCCAACACTGAAGCTTTCTTT. Translation gives CASSIRRTGGGSNTEAFF.

This clone was observed a single time. This chain joins TRBV4-1 and TRBJ1-5, with D perhaps matching TRBD1 (5 bases). The V and J ends lost 1 base and 1 base respectively, with 14 bases between them. Per germline, CDR1 MGHRA and CDR2 YSYEKL. This CDR3 is 17 amino acids long. The CDR3 DNA reads TGCGCCAGCAGCCAAGGGGGGGGGATAGGGAGCAATCAGCCCCAGCATTTT. Amino acids: CASSQGGGIGSNQPQHF.

This chain connects TRBV11-2 to TRBJ2-3, with a weak D call TRBD1 (6 bases). This CDR3 comprises 18 residues. Per germline, CDR1 SGHAT and CDR2 FQNNGV. V lost 1 base and J lost 7, with 24 bases in between. This CDR3 is CASSLASLGTLRVNTQYF. In DNA, the CDR3 is TGTGCCAGCAGCTTAGCATCCCTGGGGACACTTCGGGTGAATACGCAGTATTTT.

The V and J genes are TRBV20-1 and TRBJ1-2; D gene ambiguous. The CDR3 is 10 residues long. Trimming took 6 bases from V and 4 from J, leaving 6 bases between them. CDR1 DFQATT and CDR2 SNEGSKA come from the germline V gene (reference sequence). The CDR3 here is CSAEFYGYTF. As DNA, the CDR3 is TGCAGTGCGGAGTTCTATGGCTACACCTTC.

V and J are TRBV13 and TRBJ1-2; D possibly corresponds to TRBD1 (5 bases). This CDR3 has 15 residues. V dropped 0 bases and J dropped 3 bases, with 11 bases sitting between them. Germline CDR1 reads PRHDT; CDR2 reads FYEKMQ (reference sequence). The CDR3 sequence: CASSLGLGGDYGYTF. Here the CDR3 DNA reads TGTGCCAGCAGCTTAGGCCTTGGGGGGGACTATGGCTACACCTTC.

The chain employs TRBV11-2 and TRBJ2-1; D is perhaps TRBD2 (6 bases). Germline CDR1 reads SGHAT; CDR2 reads FQNNGV. CDR3 length: 15 residues. Trimming removed 3 bases at V and 1 base at J, with 10 bases between. The CDR3, as DNA: TGTGCCAGCAGCTTCGGGACTGTTTCCTACAATGAGCAGTTCTTC. Protein: CASSFGTVSYNEQFF.

CDR3 protein: CASTMGGQGAWAPLHF. The DNA for the CDR3 is TGTGCCAGCACTATGGGGGGGCAGGGGGCTTGGGCACCCCTCCACTTT. The chain has TRBV27 and TRBJ1-6; the match to TRBD1 covers 8 bases. Trimming took 7 bases from V and 11 from J; bases not matched to a gene: 16. This CDR3 is 16 amino acids long. Germline loops: CDR1 MNHEY, CDR2 SMNVEV (reference sequence).

CDR3 protein: CAWSQGDNSPLHF. For the CDR3, the DNA is TGTGCCTGGAGCCAGGGGGATAATTCACCCCTCCACTTT. The V and J genes are TRBV30 and TRBJ1-6; 7 positions agree with TRBD1. CDR3 length equals 13 residues. In germline, CDR1 is GTSNPN, CDR2 SVGIG (reference sequence). After removal of 3 bases from V and 5 bases from J, the junction contained 1 base not matched to a gene. The full variable domain, in which reference TRBV30 and TRBJ1-6 provide the parts outside the CDR3, is SQTIHQWPATLVQPVGSPLSLECTVEGTSNPNLYWYRQAAGRGLQLLFYSVGIGQISSEVPQNLSASRPQDRQFILSSKKLLLSDSGFYLCAWSQGDNSPLHFGNGTRLTVT.

The V and J genes are TRBV12-5 and TRBJ2-3; no definite D call. With 3 bases removed from V and 6 bases from J, the gap between germline ends came to 4 bases. CDR3 length: 11 amino acids. Germline V gene sequence: CDR1 LGHNT, CDR2 FRNRAP. CDR3: CASGFGDTQYF. The CDR3 DNA sequence: TGTGCTAGTGGTTTCGGGGATACGCAGTATTTT.

The genes are TRBV16 and TRBJ1-4; D not certain. Per germline, CDR1 KGHSY and CDR2 FQNENV. The CDR3 contains 17 residues. V was shortened by 0 bases and J by 2 bases, with 13 bases between the two germline ends. The CDR3, as DNA: TGTGCCAGCAGCCAATCGAGAGTATCGGGGACTAATGAAAAACTGTTTTTT. It specifies CASSQSRVSGTNEKLFF.

The chain couples TRBV19 to TRBJ2-5; TRBD2 is a possible D gene (5 bases). The CDR3 loop spans 14 amino acids. The V gene's germline CDR1 is LNHDA and CDR2 SQIVND (reference sequence). V shed 5 bases and J shed 5 bases, with 15 bases lying between them. CDR3 in DNA: TGTGCCAGTAGTCAGACGTCGGGGTATGAGACCCAGTACTTC. It encodes CASSQTSGYETQYF.

Concerning this clone itself: The CDR3 does not close with the conserved phenylalanine or tryptophan, likely indicating a read error. No DNA is shown, since the ends of the CDR3 on it are uncertain; the CDR3 is the one TCRdb lists. The rearrangement uses TRBV12-2 and TRBJ1-1; the table names TRBD1, a call not compared with the DNA. TRBV12-2 is given as a pseudogene. The CDR3 sequence runs 10 residues, both termini included. CDR3 loop: CASRLGTSWG.

The chain carries TRBV27 and TRBJ2-1; no firm D call. There are 16 residues in the CDR3. The V gene's germline CDR1 is MNHEY and CDR2 SMNVEV (reference sequence). V lost 2 bases to trimming and J lost 6 bases, with 17 bases between them. DNA for the CDR3: TGTGCCAGCAGTTTAAATCTCGCCACAGCTATCAATGAGCAGTTCTTC. Translation: CASSLNLATAINEQFF.

The rearrangement joins TRBV11-3 to TRBJ2-5, with D maybe TRBD1 (6 bases). Germline V gene sequence: CDR1 SGHNT, CDR2 YENEEA. V was trimmed by 5 bases and J by 4 bases, leaving 11 bases between them. The CDR3 is made up of 13 amino acids. CDR3 sequence reads: CASSPGERETQYF. In DNA, the CDR3 is TGTGCCAGCAGCCCAGGGGAGAGAGAGACCCAGTACTTC.

The chain uses TRBV10-3 and TRBJ1-5; 7 positions agree with TRBD1. The CDR3 has 15 residues. Germline V lookup: CDR1 ENHRY, CDR2 SYGVKD. The V and J ends lost 10 bases and 4 bases, in that order; junction bases with no gene match: 13. CDR3 bases: TGTGCCACCGCTAATGTGGCAGGGGGTAATCAGCCCCAGCATTTT. This gives the protein CATANVAGGNQPQHF.

CDR3 DNA sequence: TGTGCCAGCTCACCTCAGAGGGACACTGAAGCTTTCTTT. Amino acids: CASSPQRDTEAFF. This chain links TRBV18 with TRBJ1-1; D is uncertain. Per germline, CDR1 KGHSH and CDR2 LQKENI. The CDR3 sequence is 13 residues long. The V end lost 3 bases, the J end lost 3 bases, and 8 bases lay between the germline ends.

This chain joins TRBV6-1 and TRBJ2-5, with D unresolved. Germline V CDR1 and CDR2: MNHNS, SASEGT. Between the trimmed V and J ends, which lost 6 bases and 2 bases, there was a span of 13 bases. CDR3 length equals 14 residues. For the CDR3, the DNA is TGTGCCAGCAGCCCGGAGAACCGACAAGAGACCCAGTACTTC. Translation: CASSPENRQETQYF.

The chain joins TRBV10-3 to TRBJ2-5; D possibly corresponds to TRBD1 (7 bases). Germline V gene data show CDR1 as ENHRY and CDR2 as SYGVKD. This CDR3 has 16 residues. V dropped 0 bases and J dropped 3 bases, with 14 bases sitting between them. The DNA for the CDR3 is TGTGCCATCAGTGAGTCGTTAGGGGGCGGGAAAGAGACCCAGTACTTC. Amino acids: CAISESLGGGKETQYF.

The V and J genes are TRBV6-5 and TRBJ1-1, with D hard to call. This CDR3 has 14 amino acids. V lost 4 bases to trimming and J lost 1 base, with 10 bases between them. The germline CDR1 and CDR2 sequences are MNHEY and SVGAGI. The CDR3 here is CASSFLSGNTEAFF. Written as DNA, the CDR3 is TGTGCCAGCAGTTTCCTCAGTGGGAACACTGAAGCTTTCTTT.

The chain has TRBV7-8 and TRBJ2-1, with 12 nucleotides matching TRBD2. CDR3 length: 16 residues. Germline CDR1 reads SGHVS; CDR2 reads FQNEAQ. Trimming removed 1 base from V and 9 bases from J; junction bases left unmatched: 7. The CDR3 reads CASSLETSGSRGEQFF. CDR3 in DNA: TGTGCCAGCAGCTTAGAGACTAGCGGGAGTCGAGGTGAGCAGTTCTTC. Supplemented by reference TRBV7-8 and TRBJ2-1, the full variable domain reads GAGVSQSPRYKVAKRGQDVALRCDPISGHVSLFWYQQALGQGPEFLTYFQNEAQLDKSGLPSDRFFAERPEGSVSTLKIQRTQQEDSAVYLCASSLETSGSRGEQFFGPGTRLTVL.

The rearrangement joins TRBV11-2 to TRBJ1-2; 8 bases are shared with TRBD1. The CDR3 loop spans 15 amino acids. V shed 6 bases and J 5 bases; nucleotides not matched to a gene: 11. Germline assignment: CDR1 SGHAT and CDR2 FQNNGV. As DNA, the CDR3 is TGTGCCAGCAGGGTAGGGACAGGTCCAGTTTATGGCTACACCTTC. It translates to CASRVGTGPVYGYTF.

The V and J genes are TRBV10-3 and TRBJ2-3; 7 positions match TRBD2. From germline, CDR1 is ENHRY and CDR2 SYGVKD. The junction had 4 bases not matched to a gene; V was cut back by 8 bases and J by 2 bases. This CDR3 contains 13 residues. This CDR3 is CAIGGLDTDTQYF. The CDR3 DNA is TGTGCCATCGGCGGACTAGACACAGATACGCAGTATTTT.

The chain joins TRBV7-8 to TRBJ2-7, with D perhaps matching TRBD1 (5 bases). V was trimmed by 5 bases and J by 5 bases, leaving 13 bases between them. The CDR3 length is 13 residues. The germline V gene encodes CDR1 SGHVS and CDR2 FQNEAQ. In DNA form, the CDR3 reads TGTGCCAGCAGCCCGGTCACAGGTAACGAGCAGTACTTC. Its protein product is CASSPVTGNEQYF.

The chain carries TRBV19 and TRBJ2-1; 8 bases match TRBD1. The J segment lost 6 bases and the V segment lost 3 bases, leaving 7 bases of the junction unmatched. The CDR3 runs 15 residues. Germline CDR1 is LNHDA and CDR2 is SQIVND (reference sequence). CDR3 sequence: CASSITGTGVNEQFF. CDR3 sequence (DNA): TGTGCCAGTAGTATCACCGGGACAGGCGTCAATGAGCAGTTCTTC. The complete variable domain, with remaining parts taken from reference TRBV19 and TRBJ2-1, reads DGGITQSPKYLFRKEGQNVTLSCEQNLNHDAMYWYRQDPGQGLRLIYYSQIVNDFQKGDIAEGYSVSREKKESFPLTVTSAQKNPTAFYLCASSITGTGVNEQFFGPGTRLTVL.

This clone was seen only once. This chain joins TRBV5-5 and TRBJ1-1; TRBD1 is a possible D gene (5 bases). Between the trimmed V and J ends, which lost 3 bases and 0 bases, there was a span of 18 bases. The CDR3 sequence is 17 residues long. In germline, CDR1 is SGHKS, CDR2 YYEKEE (reference sequence). CDR3 nucleotides: TGTGCCAGCAGCTCGCCAGGACAACAACTTCTGAACACTGAAGCTTTCTTT. Protein product: CASSSPGQQLLNTEAFF. Drawing the rest from reference TRBV5-5 and TRBJ1-1, the complete variable domain is DAGVTQSPTHLIKTRGQQVTLRCSPISGHKSVSWYQQVLGQGPQFIFQYYEKEERGRGNFPDRFSARQFPNYSSELNVNALLLGDSALYLCASSSPGQQLLNTEAFFGQGTRLTVV.

This sequence joins TRBV5-5 and TRBJ1-5, with 7 bases matching TRBD1. CDR3 length: 18 residues. Germline V gene data show CDR1 as SGHKS and CDR2 as YYEKEE (reference sequence). Trimming at V came to 1 base and at J to 1 base, leaving 11 bases not matched to a gene. The DNA of the CDR3 is TGTGCCAGCAGCTTGATGGGACAGACCAGGACCAGCAATCAGCCCCAGCATTTT. Its protein is CASSLMGQTRTSNQPQHF.

The genes are TRBV27 and TRBJ1-5, with a tentative D call TRBD1 (5 bases). The germline V gene encodes CDR1 MNHEY and CDR2 SMNVEV (reference sequence). The CDR3 totals 16 residues. The V and J ends lost 1 base and 4 bases respectively, with 14 bases between them. CDR3 coding DNA: TGTGCCAGCAGTTTATATCCCGCAGGGAAGAATCAGCCCCAGCATTTT. The encoded protein is CASSLYPAGKNQPQHF.

The chain joins TRBV2 to TRBJ2-7; tentatively, D is TRBD1 (5 bases). Germline lookup yields CDR1 SNHLY and CDR2 FYNNEI. The V end was cut by 4 bases, the J end by 5 bases, with 12 bases between. The CDR3 is 13 residues long. CDR3 in amino acids: CASSAQGRHEQYF. CDR3 DNA sequence: TGTGCCAGCAGTGCTCAGGGCAGGCACGAGCAGTACTTC.

This chain joins TRBV5-5 and TRBJ2-2, with D possibly being TRBD2 (7 bases). This CDR3 contains 16 residues. V was cut by 0 bases and J by 3 bases, with 12 bases left in between. Germline V gene lookup returns CDR1 SGHKS and CDR2 YYEKEE (reference sequence). The CDR3 sequence is CASSLGSGGHTGELFF. The CDR3 nucleotides are TGTGCCAGCAGCTTGGGGTCGGGGGGCCACACCGGGGAGCTGTTTTTT. Combining the CDR3 with reference TRBV5-5 and TRBJ2-2 gives the whole variable domain DAGVTQSPTHLIKTRGQQVTLRCSPISGHKSVSWYQQVLGQGPQFIFQYYEKEERGRGNFPDRFSARQFPNYSSELNVNALLLGDSALYLCASSLGSGGHTGELFFGEGSRLTVL.

The V gene is TRBV30, the J gene TRBJ2-5; TRBD1 aligns across 7 bases. The CDR3 has 17 residues. The germline gives CDR1 GTSNPN, CDR2 SVGIG (reference sequence). The V and J ends lost 2 bases and 4 bases, in that order; junction bases with no gene match: 16. CDR3 in DNA: TGTGCCTGGAGTCCCATGGGACAGAGTCCCTGGGCAGAGACCCAGTACTTC. This sequence encodes CAWSPMGQSPWAETQYF.

The gene calls are TRBV10-2 and TRBJ1-1; D gene unclear. CDR1 and CDR2 from the germline V gene are WSHSY and SAAADI. This CDR3 is 13 amino acids long. V dropped 7 bases and J dropped 8 bases, with 17 bases sitting between them. The CDR3 sequence: CASKTAAAGEAFF. In DNA, the CDR3 is TGCGCCAGCAAAACAGCGGCGGCAGGCGAAGCTTTCTTT.

The chain recombines TRBV4-2 with TRBJ1-1; TRBD1 aligns across 10 bases. Germline values: CDR1 LGHNA, CDR2 YNFKEQ. The CDR3 has 15 residues. J gave up 7 bases and V 0 bases, and 5 bases lay outside the gene matches. This chain's CDR3 is CASSQDPGQGFEAFF. CDR3 DNA: TGTGCCAGCAGCCAAGACCCGGGACAGGGGTTTGAAGCTTTCTTT.